What follows are 29 T cell receptor beta chains derived from one specimen sequenced in a study of OX40 agonist ivuxolimab in advanced cancers. Sequencing used immunoSEQ multiplex PCR; TCRdb keeps in-frame clones, though not all of them. Of more than 70,000 clones listed, about 85% are singletons. The source was CD4+ or CD8+ T cells sorted from blood, collected in a trial of the OX40 agonist ivuxolimab. Receptors were obtained from an adult with an advanced solid tumor such as melanoma, head and neck, liver or kidney cancer.

The rearrangement joins TRBV7-3 to TRBJ1-2; no clear D. Germline CDR1 reads SGHTA; CDR2 reads FQGTGA. This CDR3 is built from 13 residues. The V end was cut by 2 bases, the J end by 6 bases, with 10 bases between. This CDR3 reads CASSLVGMDGYTF. CDR3 coding DNA: TGTGCCAGCAGCTTAGTAGGGATGGATGGCTACACCTTC.

The V gene is TRBV9, the J gene TRBJ2-2; D is ambiguous. Trimming removed 0 bases at V and 7 bases at J, with 4 bases between. In germline, CDR1 is SGDLS, CDR2 YYNGEE. The CDR3 length is 12 residues. CDR3 protein: CASSVDFGELFF. The DNA of the CDR3 is TGTGCCAGCAGCGTAGATTTCGGGGAGCTGTTTTTT.

The chain uses TRBV7-9 and TRBJ2-3; TRBD2 agrees at 9 bases. This CDR3 contains 15 residues. With V trimmed by 8 bases and J by 3 bases, 9 bases remained unmatched. From germline, CDR1 is SEHNR and CDR2 FQNEAQ (reference sequence). CDR3 sequence (DNA): TGTGCCAGCTTAGCGGGAGACGGAGTTACAGATACGCAGTATTTT. This encodes CASLAGDGVTDTQYF.

V gene TRBV7-6 combines with J gene TRBJ2-1; D unresolved. V was trimmed by 2 bases and J by 2 bases, leaving 7 bases between them. The CDR3 is 14 amino acids. Germline CDR1 SGHVS, CDR2 FNYEAQ. CDR3 nucleotide sequence: TGTGCCAGCAGCTTACATCGGACCTACAATGAGCAGTTCTTC. Amino acids: CASSLHRTYNEQFF. The full variable domain, in which reference TRBV7-6 and TRBJ2-1 provide the parts outside the CDR3, is GAGVSQSPRYKVTKRGQDVALRCDPISGHVSLYWYRQALGQGPEFLTYFNYEAQQDKSGLPNDRFSAERPEGSISTLTIQRTEQRDSAMYRCASSLHRTYNEQFFGPGTRLTVL.

This clone was seen more than once but under ten times. J is TRBJ1-2 and V is TRBV11-2; TRBD1 matches at 7 bases. This CDR3 spans 16 amino acids. The junction had 7 bases not matched to a gene; V was cut back by 0 bases and J by 3 bases. CDR1 and CDR2 from the germline V gene are SGHAT and FQNNGV. Here the CDR3 DNA reads TGTGCCAGCAGCTTAGATGACAGGGCTCATGACTATGGCTACACCTTC. As protein: CASSLDDRAHDYGYTF.

This clone has a handful of counts. CDR3 bases: TGTGCCAGCAGTTACTCGACCTTGAGTCAGCCCCAGCATTTT. Its translation: CASSYSTLSQPQHF. This sequence joins TRBV6-6 and TRBJ1-5, with D uncertain. The CDR3 is made up of 14 amino acids. Germline CDR1 is MNHNY and CDR2 is SVGAGI (reference sequence). The ends were cut back, 0 bases at V and 6 bases at J, with 9 bases in the middle.

DNA of the CDR3: TGTGCCAGCAGCTTTGCAGGGCCCAATCAGCCCCAGCATTTT. Its translation is CASSFAGPNQPQHF. J is TRBJ1-5 and V is TRBV7-2, with TRBD1 as a possible D gene (5 bases). The CDR3 sequence is 14 residues long. Per germline, CDR1 SGHTA and CDR2 FQGNSA. The V and J ends lost 3 bases and 3 bases respectively, with 9 bases between them. Full variable domain (rest looked up from reference TRBV7-2 and TRBJ1-5): GAGVSQSPSNKVTEKGKDVELRCDPISGHTALYWYRQSLGQGLEFLIYFQGNSAPDKSGLPSDRFSAERTGGSVSTLTIQRTQQEDSAVYLCASSFAGPNQPQHFGDGTRLSIL.

V and J are TRBV30 and TRBJ2-7; TRBD1 agrees at 11 bases. CDR3 length: 14 residues. Looked up from germline, CDR1 is GTSNPN and CDR2 is SVGIG (reference sequence). V dropped 1 base and J dropped 2; count of bases not matched to a gene: 1. The CDR3 spells CAWSAGQGAYEQYF. The CDR3 DNA reads as TGTGCCTGGAGTGCGGGACAGGGGGCCTACGAGCAGTACTTC.

The table lists this clone with a count of one. Distinct nucleotide sequences in the sample also encode this CDR3. This chain connects TRBV2 to TRBJ1-2; TRBD1 is a possible D gene (5 bases). V lost 6 bases and J lost 3, with 11 bases in between. This CDR3 has 13 residues. The germline V gene has CDR1 SNHLY and CDR2 FYNNEI. CDR3 protein: CASSSGTDYGYTF. CDR3 bases: TGTGCCAGCAGCTCCGGGACTGACTATGGCTACACCTTC.

The rearrangement uses TRBV19 and TRBJ1-5; D gene uncertain. The CDR3 contains 15 residues. The V end was cut by 4 bases, the J end by 7 bases, with 17 bases between. CDR1 is LNHDA and CDR2 is SQIVND in the germline V gene (reference sequence). The CDR3 reads CASSKEGNGWQPQHF. The CDR3 nucleotides are TGTGCCAGTAGTAAGGAAGGGAATGGGTGGCAGCCCCAGCATTTT.

J is TRBJ1-2 and V is TRBV7-9; possibly TRBD1 for D (5 bases). The CDR3 totals 13 residues. Germline assignment: CDR1 SEHNR and CDR2 FQNEAQ (reference sequence). Trimming took 2 bases from V and 4 from J, leaving 8 bases between them. Here the CDR3 DNA reads TGTGCCAGCAGCTTACAGGGCCCCTATGGCTACACCTTC. Its translation is CASSLQGPYGYTF.

This chain links TRBV25-1 with TRBJ1-2; D possibly corresponds to TRBD1 (6 bases). This CDR3 is 13 amino acids long. CDR1 and CDR2 (germline): MGHDK, SYGVNS. V was pared by 4 bases and J by 10 bases, with 16 bases between. The CDR3 region is CASSVGRTDDYTF. The CDR3 DNA reads TGTGCCAGCAGTGTGGGCCGGACAGATGACTACACCTTC.

The J gene is TRBJ1-1, the V gene TRBV15; TRBD1 is a possible D gene (5 bases). The CDR3 spans 15 residues. Germline lookup yields CDR1 LNHNV and CDR2 YYDKDF (reference sequence). V lost 0 bases and J 7 bases, leaving 15 bases between the germline ends. The CDR3 loop is CATSRDPGGANEAFF. DNA of the CDR3: TGTGCCACCAGCAGAGATCCCGGGGGAGCAAATGAAGCTTTCTTT. Using reference TRBV15 and TRBJ1-1 for the parts outside the CDR3, the full variable domain is DAMVIQNPRYQVTQFGKPVTLSCSQTLNHNVMYWYQQKSSQAPKLLFHYYDKDFNNEADTPDNFQSRRPNTSFCFLDIRSPGLGDTAMYLCATSRDPGGANEAFFGQGTRLTVV.

The chain couples TRBV5-1 to TRBJ1-1; D not resolved. V shed 1 base and J shed 0 bases, with 7 bases lying between them. The CDR3 has 14 amino acids. From germline, CDR1 is SGHRS and CDR2 YFSETQ. CDR3 amino acids: CASSLRQLNTEAFF. CDR3 DNA sequence: TGCGCCAGCAGCTTGCGCCAGCTGAACACTGAAGCTTTCTTT.

CDR3 region: CASSDQPLAALQETQYF. CDR3 nucleotides: TGTGCCAGCAGCGATCAACCCCTAGCGGCCCTACAAGAGACCCAGTACTTC. The chain recombines TRBV7-2 with TRBJ2-5; 7 bases fit TRBD2. The ends lost 5 bases at V and 2 bases at J; junction bases unmatched: 14. The CDR3 is made up of 17 amino acids. CDR1 SGHTA and CDR2 FQGNSA come from the germline V gene.

Note on this clone: Germline is not matched at one junction end, which may reflect a read error. The chain uses TRBV27 and TRBJ1-2; D possibly corresponds to TRBD1 (5 bases). In germline, CDR1 is MNHEY, CDR2 SMNVEV (reference sequence). The CDR3 loop spans 15 amino acids. The CDR3 reads CASITGQVGNYRYTF. The DNA of the CDR3 is TGTGCCAGCATTACGGGGCAGGTCGGAAACTATCGCTACACCTTC.

This clone was found a few times. The chain couples TRBV7-2 to TRBJ2-7; a weak D match, TRBD2 (5 bases). V was pared by 2 bases and J by 0 bases, with 8 bases between. This CDR3 contains 14 residues. Per the germline V gene, CDR1 is SGHTA and CDR2 is FQGNSA. CDR3 loop: CASSLFGSSYEQYF. The CDR3 nucleotides are TGTGCCAGCAGCTTATTTGGGAGCTCCTACGAGCAGTACTTC.

This chain joins TRBV6-5 and TRBJ1-1; possibly TRBD1 for D (5 bases). Germline CDR1 reads MNHEY; CDR2 reads SVGAGI. V lost 6 bases to trimming and J lost 0 bases, with 14 bases between them. The CDR3 covers 15 residues. The CDR3 is CASSREILMNTEAFF. CDR3 nucleotide sequence: TGTGCCAGCAGCAGGGAAATCCTCATGAACACTGAAGCTTTCTTT.

The genes are TRBV4-1 and TRBJ1-4; 8 bases match TRBD1. The V and J ends lost 3 bases and 6 bases, in that order; junction bases with no gene match: 9. This CDR3 region has 16 residues. The germline V gene encodes CDR1 MGHRA and CDR2 YSYEKL. CDR3 amino acids: CASSHGTGTGYEKLFF. In DNA form, the CDR3 reads TGCGCCAGCAGCCATGGTACCGGGACAGGATATGAAAAACTGTTTTTT.

The chain employs TRBV7-2 and TRBJ2-3, with 7 bases matching TRBD2. CDR3 length: 15 residues. Looked up from germline, CDR1 is SGHTA and CDR2 is FQGNSA. Losses at the gene ends were 0 bases for V and 6 bases for J; bases not matched to a gene: 6. For the CDR3, the DNA is TGTGCCAGCAGCTTAGCCGTCGCGGGAGCGGATACGCAGTATTTT. Protein product: CASSLAVAGADTQYF.

The CDR3 DNA follows: TGTGCCAGCAGCGGACGGGGGCTTACCTTCCAGCCCCAGCATTTT. Protein: CASSGRGLTFQPQHF. J is TRBJ1-5 and V is TRBV21-1. TRBV21-1 is annotated as a pseudogene. This CDR3 comprises 15 residues.

The chain uses TRBV25-1 and TRBJ2-1; 8 bases map to TRBD2. The V segment lost 5 bases and the J segment 3 bases; nucleotides outside the gene matches: 3. In germline, CDR1 is MGHDK, CDR2 SYGVNS. This CDR3 is 14 amino acids long. The CDR3 loop reads CASSLAGYYNEQFF. The CDR3 nucleotides read TGTGCCAGCAGTCTAGCGGGTTACTACAATGAGCAGTTCTTC.

The chain couples TRBV11-3 to TRBJ2-3; 7 positions agree with TRBD1. Germline lookup yields CDR1 SGHNT and CDR2 YENEEA. V dropped 5 bases and J dropped 4; count of bases not matched to a gene: 3. The length of the CDR3 is 13 residues. Here the CDR3 DNA reads TGTGCCAGCAGCCTCACAGGGGCAGATACGCAGTATTTT. This translates into CASSLTGADTQYF.

This clone came up once. This chain joins TRBV15 and TRBJ1-5; TRBD1 matches 8 bases. The germline V gene encodes CDR1 LNHNV and CDR2 YYDKDF (reference sequence). The CDR3 spans 15 residues. V gave up 2 bases and J gave up 3 bases; unmatched junction bases: 3. CDR3 sequence reads: CATSRPDRVNQPQHF. CDR3 in DNA: TGTGCCACCAGCAGACCGGACAGGGTCAATCAGCCCCAGCATTTT.

The chain joins TRBV7-9 to TRBJ2-1; perhaps TRBD2 as D (6 bases). V was clipped by 3 bases and J by 9 bases, with 12 bases between them. The CDR3 is 13 residues long. CDR1 and CDR2 from the germline V gene are SEHNR and FQNEAQ (reference sequence). Here the CDR3 DNA reads TGTGCCAGCAGCTTGGGAGTGGGAGGTGAGCAGTTCTTC. Translating gives CASSLGVGGEQFF.

CDR3 protein: CASSPVSLGPLNQPQHF. In DNA form, the CDR3 reads TGTGCCAGCTCACCAGTTTCTCTGGGGCCACTCAATCAGCCCCAGCATTTT. The chain has TRBV18 and TRBJ1-5; D possibly corresponds to TRBD1 (5 bases). Germline V CDR1 and CDR2: KGHSH, LQKENI. The CDR3 totals 17 residues. Between the trimmed V and J ends, which lost 2 bases and 3 bases, there was a span of 17 bases.

The V and J genes are TRBV9 and TRBJ2-3; 9 positions agree with TRBD2. The CDR3 extends over 17 amino acids. CDR1 and CDR2 from the germline V gene are SGDLS and YYNGEE. V lost 1 base, J lost 2 bases, and 8 bases stayed unmatched. The CDR3 region has the DNA TGTGCCAGCAGCGTAACCGGAGCGGGGGGTTTCACAGATACGCAGTATTTT. It specifies CASSVTGAGGFTDTQYF.

This clone was picked up a small number of times. J is TRBJ1-1 and V is TRBV7-9; TRBD1 agrees at 7 bases. The CDR3 spans 14 residues. Germline V gene data show CDR1 as SEHNR and CDR2 as FQNEAQ (reference sequence). The J segment lost 7 bases and the V segment lost 5 bases, leaving 10 bases of the junction unmatched. CDR3 loop: CASSRRAGTDEAFF. In DNA form, the CDR3 reads TGTGCCAGCAGCCGACGTGCGGGGACAGATGAAGCTTTCTTT.

The table lists this clone with a few counts. The rearrangement links TRBV11-2 to TRBJ2-3; possibly TRBD1 for D (5 bases). CDR1 is SGHAT, CDR2 FQNNGV, per germline. The CDR3 runs 18 residues. Trimming shortened V by 2 bases and J by 3 bases, and 21 bases separated the two germline ends. The chain's CDR3 is CASSLHIAGRQLTDTQYF. For the CDR3, the DNA is TGTGCCAGCAGCTTACACATCGCCGGTAGACAGTTGACAGATACGCAGTATTTT.